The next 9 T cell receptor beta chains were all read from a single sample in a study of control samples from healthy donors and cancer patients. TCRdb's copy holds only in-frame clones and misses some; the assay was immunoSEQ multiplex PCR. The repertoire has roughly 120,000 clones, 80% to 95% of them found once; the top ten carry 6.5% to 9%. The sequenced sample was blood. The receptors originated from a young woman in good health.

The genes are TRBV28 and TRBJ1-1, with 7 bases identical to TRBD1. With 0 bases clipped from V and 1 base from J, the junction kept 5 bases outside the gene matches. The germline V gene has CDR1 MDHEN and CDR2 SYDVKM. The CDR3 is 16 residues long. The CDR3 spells CASSLWVGTANTEAFF. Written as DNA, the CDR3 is TGTGCCAGCAGTTTATGGGTTGGGACAGCGAACACTGAAGCTTTCTTT. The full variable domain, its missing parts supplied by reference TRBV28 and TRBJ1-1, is DVKVTQSSRYLVKRTGEKVFLECVQDMDHENMFWYRQDPGLGLRLIYFSYDVKMKEKGDIPEGYSVSREKKERFSLILESASTNQTSMYLCASSLWVGTANTEAFFGQGTRLTVV.

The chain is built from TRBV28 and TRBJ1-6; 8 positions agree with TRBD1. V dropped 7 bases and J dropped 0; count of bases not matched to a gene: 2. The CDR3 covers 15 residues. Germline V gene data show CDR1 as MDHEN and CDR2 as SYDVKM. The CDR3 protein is CASMDRASYNSPLHF. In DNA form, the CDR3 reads TGTGCCAGCATGGACAGGGCCTCCTATAATTCACCCCTCCACTTT.

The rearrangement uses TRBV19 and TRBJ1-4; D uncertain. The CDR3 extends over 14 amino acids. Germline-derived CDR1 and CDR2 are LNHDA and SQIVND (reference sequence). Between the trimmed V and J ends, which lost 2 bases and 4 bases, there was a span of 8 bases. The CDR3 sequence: CASSILADNEKLFF. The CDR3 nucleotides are TGTGCCAGTAGTATATTGGCAGATAATGAAAAACTGTTTTTT. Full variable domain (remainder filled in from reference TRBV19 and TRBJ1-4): DGGITQSPKYLFRKEGQNVTLSCEQNLNHDAMYWYRQDPGQGLRLIYYSQIVNDFQKGDIAEGYSVSREKKESFPLTVTSAQKNPTAFYLCASSILADNEKLFFGSGTQLSVL.

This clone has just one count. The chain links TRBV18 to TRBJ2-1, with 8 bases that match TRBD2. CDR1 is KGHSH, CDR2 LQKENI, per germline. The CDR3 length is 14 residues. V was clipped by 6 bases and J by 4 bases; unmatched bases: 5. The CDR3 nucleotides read TGTGCCAGCTCCGGGGGGGCCTCATACAATGAGCAGTTCTTC. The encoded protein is CASSGGASYNEQFF.

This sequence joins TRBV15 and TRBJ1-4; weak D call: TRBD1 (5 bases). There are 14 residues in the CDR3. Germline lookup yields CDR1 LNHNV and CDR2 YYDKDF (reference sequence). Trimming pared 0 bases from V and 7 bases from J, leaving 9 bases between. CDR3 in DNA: TGTGCCACCAGCAGAGAGGGGGGGAGTGAAAAACTGTTTTTT. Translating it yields CATSREGGSEKLFF.

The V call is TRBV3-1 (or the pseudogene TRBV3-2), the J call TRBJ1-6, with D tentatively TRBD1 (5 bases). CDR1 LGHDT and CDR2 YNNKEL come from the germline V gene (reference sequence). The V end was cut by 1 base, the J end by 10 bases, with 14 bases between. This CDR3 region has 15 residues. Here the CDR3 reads CASSQGFGTQSPLHF. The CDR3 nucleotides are TGTGCCAGCAGCCAAGGTTTCGGGACCCAGTCACCCCTCCACTTT.

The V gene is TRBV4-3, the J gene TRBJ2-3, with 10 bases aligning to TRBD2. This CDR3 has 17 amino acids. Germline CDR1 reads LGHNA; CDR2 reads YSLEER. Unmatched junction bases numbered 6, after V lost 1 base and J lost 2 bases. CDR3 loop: CASSQVTSGETTDTQYF. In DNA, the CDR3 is TGCGCCAGCAGCCAAGTCACTAGCGGGGAAACCACAGATACGCAGTATTTT.

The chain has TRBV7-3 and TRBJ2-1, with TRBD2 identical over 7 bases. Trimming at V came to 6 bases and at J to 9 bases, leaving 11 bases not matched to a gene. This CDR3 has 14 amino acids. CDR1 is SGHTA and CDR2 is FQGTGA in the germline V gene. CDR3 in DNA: TGTGCCAGCAGACCACGACTAGCACTAGGTGAGCAGTTCTTC. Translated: CASRPRLALGEQFF.

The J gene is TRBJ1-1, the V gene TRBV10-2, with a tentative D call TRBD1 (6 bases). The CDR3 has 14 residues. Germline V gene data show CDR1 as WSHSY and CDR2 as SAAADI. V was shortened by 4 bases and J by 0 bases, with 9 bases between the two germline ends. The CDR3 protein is CASSGQAMNTEAFF. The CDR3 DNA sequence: TGCGCCAGCAGTGGACAGGCCATGAACACTGAAGCTTTCTTT.